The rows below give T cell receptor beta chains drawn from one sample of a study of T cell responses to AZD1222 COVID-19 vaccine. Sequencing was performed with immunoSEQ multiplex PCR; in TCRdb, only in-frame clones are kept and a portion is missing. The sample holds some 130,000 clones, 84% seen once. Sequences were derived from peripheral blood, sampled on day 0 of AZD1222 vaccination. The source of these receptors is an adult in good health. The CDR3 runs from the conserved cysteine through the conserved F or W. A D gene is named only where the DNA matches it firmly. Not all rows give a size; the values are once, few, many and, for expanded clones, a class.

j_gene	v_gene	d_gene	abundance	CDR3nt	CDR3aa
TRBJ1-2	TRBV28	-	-	TGTGCCAGCAGTTCTGACAGGTTGTCCCTCAACTATGGCTACACCTTC	CASSSDRLSLNYGYTF
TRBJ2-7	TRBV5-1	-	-	TGCGCCAGCAGCTTGGTCGGGGAGTCCTACGAGCAGTACTTC	CASSLVGESYEQYF
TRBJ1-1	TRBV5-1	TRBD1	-	TGCGCCAGCAGCCCGGGACAGGGAAGGACTGAAGCTTTCTTT	CASSPGQGRTEAFF
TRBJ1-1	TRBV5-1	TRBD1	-	TGCGCCAGCAGTCGGGACAGCAACACTGAAGCTTTCTTT	CASSRDSNTEAFF
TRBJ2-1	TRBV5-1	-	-	TGCGCCAGCAGCTTGGGTTCTACAAGCTCCTACAATGAGCAGTTCTTC	CASSLGSTSSYNEQFF
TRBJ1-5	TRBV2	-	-	TGTGCCAGCAGTGGGGGGGCTGATCGCAATCAGCCCCAGCATTTT	CASSGGADRNQPQHF
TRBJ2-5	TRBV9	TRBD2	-	TGTGCCAGCAGCGTAGAAGGACTAGCCCAAGAGACCCAGTACTTC	CASSVEGLAQETQYF
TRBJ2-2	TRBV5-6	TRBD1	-	TGTGCCAGCAGCGGACGGGACAGGGGGCGAACCGGGGAGCTGTTTTTT	CASSGRDRGRTGELFF
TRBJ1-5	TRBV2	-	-	TGTGCCAGCGGGGGGTCGCAGGGGCGAAATCAGCCCCAGCATTTT	CASGGSQGRNQPQHF
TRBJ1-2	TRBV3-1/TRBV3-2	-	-	TGTGCCAGCAGCCAAGTATCGGGGAGGTATGGCTACACCTTC	CASSQVSGRYGYTF
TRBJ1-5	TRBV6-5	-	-	TGTGCCATGGCGGGGCCCGGGTACGATCAGCCCCAGCATTTT	CAMAGPGYDQPQHF
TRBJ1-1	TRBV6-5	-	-	TGTGCCAGCAGTTACGATTTTAGGTTCACTGAAGCTTTCTTT	CASSYDFRFTEAFF
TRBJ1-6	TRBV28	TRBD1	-	TGTGCCAGCTGCCAGGGGGCAAAAAATTCACCCCTCCACTTT	CASCQGAKNSPLHF
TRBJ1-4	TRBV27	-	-	TGTGCCAGCACCACTGGATGGGGGCCTAATGAAAAACTGTTTTTT	CASTTGWGPNEKLFF
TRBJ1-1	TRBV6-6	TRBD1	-	TGTGCCAGCAGCCCCCCACAGGGGGCCGGAGCTTTCTTT	CASSPPQGAGAFF
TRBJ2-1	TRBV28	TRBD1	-	TGTGCCAGCAGTCCGACCGGGACAGGTCGATCCTACAATGAGCAGTTCTTC	CASSPTGTGRSYNEQFF
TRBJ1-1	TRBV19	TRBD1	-	TGTGCCAGTAATCCGGGACAGATGAACACTGAAGCTTTCTTT	CASNPGQMNTEAFF
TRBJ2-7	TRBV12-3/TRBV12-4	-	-	TGTGCCAGCAGTTTCGTTGGTGTGGACGAGCAGTACTTC	CASSFVGVDEQYF
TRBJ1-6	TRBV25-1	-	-	TGTGCCAGCAGTCTCGGGCGGTCACCCCTCCACTTT	CASSLGRSPLHF
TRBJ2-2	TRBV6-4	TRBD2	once	TGTGCCAGCAGTGACTGGACTAGCGGGGGTTCCACCGGGGAGCTGTTTTTT	CASSDWTSGGSTGELFF
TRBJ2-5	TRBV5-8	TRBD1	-	TGTGCCAGCAGCTCGGGACAGGGGGCTGAGACCCAGTACTTC	CASSSGQGAETQYF
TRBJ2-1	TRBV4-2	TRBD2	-	TGTGCCAGCAGCCAAGATTTCCGGGGGGAGGAGCAGTTCTTC	CASSQDFRGEEQFF
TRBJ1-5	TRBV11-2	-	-	TGTGCCAGCAGCTTAGGAGGGGAAAGTCAGCCCCAGCATTTT	CASSLGGESQPQHF
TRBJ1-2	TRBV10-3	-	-	TGTGCCATCAGGGAAGGGATGAGGCCTTATGGCTACACCTTC	CAIREGMRPYGYTF
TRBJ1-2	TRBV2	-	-	TGTGCCAGCAGTGAAGGACACGACGTCTATGGCTACACCTTC	CASSEGHDVYGYTF
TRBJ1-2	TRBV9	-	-	TGTGCCAGCAGCTCCTTACCCGGGACCTACTATGGCTACACCTTC	CASSSLPGTYYGYTF
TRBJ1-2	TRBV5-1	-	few	TGCGCCAGCAGGTGGCAGGAGGAGGGCTACACCTTC	CASRWQEEGYTF
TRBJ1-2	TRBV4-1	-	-	TGCGCCAGCAGCCAAGAGGCATCGCTTGGCTACACCTTC	CASSQEASLGYTF
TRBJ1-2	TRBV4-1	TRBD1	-	TGCGCCAGCAGCCAAGCTAGTGGTGGGACAGGGGGAGGGTATGGCTACACCTTC	CASSQASGGTGGGYGYTF
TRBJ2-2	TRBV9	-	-	TGTGCCAGCAGCGTAGAGGCTACGAACACCGGGGAGCTGTTTTTT	CASSVEATNTGELFF
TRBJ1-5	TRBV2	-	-	TGTGCCAGCAGTGAGGGGGGAGTCCAGCCCCAGCATTTT	CASSEGGVQPQHF
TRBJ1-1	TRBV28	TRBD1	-	TGTGCCAGCAGTTTAACAGGGGCCGTGAACACTGAAGCTTTCTTT	CASSLTGAVNTEAFF
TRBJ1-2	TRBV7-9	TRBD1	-	TGTGCCAGCAGCTTAGCGCGGCAGGGGGCTAACTATGGCTACACCTTC	CASSLARQGANYGYTF